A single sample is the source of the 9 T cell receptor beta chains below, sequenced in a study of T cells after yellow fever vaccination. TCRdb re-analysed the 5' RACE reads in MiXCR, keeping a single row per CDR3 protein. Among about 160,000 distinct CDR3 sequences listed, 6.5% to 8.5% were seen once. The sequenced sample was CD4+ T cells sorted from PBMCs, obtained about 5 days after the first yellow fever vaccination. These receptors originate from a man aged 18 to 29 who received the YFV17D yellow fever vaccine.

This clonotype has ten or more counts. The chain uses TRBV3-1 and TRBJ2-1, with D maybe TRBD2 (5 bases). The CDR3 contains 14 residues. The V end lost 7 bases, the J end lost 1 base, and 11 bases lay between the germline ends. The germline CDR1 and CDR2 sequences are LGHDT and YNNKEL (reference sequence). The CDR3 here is CASNLRGSYNEQFF. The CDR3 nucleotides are TGTGCCAGCAACCTCCGGGGTTCCTACAATGAGCAGTTCTTC.

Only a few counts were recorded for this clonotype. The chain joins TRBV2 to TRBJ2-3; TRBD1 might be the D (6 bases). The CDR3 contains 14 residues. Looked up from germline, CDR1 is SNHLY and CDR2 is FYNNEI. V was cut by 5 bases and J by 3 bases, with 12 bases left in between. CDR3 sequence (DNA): TGTGCCAGCAGTATAACTACAGGGACAGATACGCAGTATTTT. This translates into CASSITTGTDTQYF. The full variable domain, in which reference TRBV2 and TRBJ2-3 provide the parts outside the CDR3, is EPEVTQTPSHQVTQMGQEVILRCVPISNHLYFYWYRQILGQKVEFLVSFYNNEISEKSEIFDDQFSVERPDGSNFTLKIRSTKLEDSAMYFCASSITTGTDTQYFGPGTRLTVL.

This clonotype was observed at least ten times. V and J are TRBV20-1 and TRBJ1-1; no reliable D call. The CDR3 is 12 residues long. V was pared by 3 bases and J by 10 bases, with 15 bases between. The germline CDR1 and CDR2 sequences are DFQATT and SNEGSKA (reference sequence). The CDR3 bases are TGCAGTGCTAGGTCGCTTGGGGTTATAGCTTTCTTT. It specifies CSARSLGVIAFF.

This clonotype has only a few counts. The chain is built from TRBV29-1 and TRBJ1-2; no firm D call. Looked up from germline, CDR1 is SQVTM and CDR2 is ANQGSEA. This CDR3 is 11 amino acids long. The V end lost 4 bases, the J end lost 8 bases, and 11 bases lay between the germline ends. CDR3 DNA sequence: TGCAGCGTTGCAGCAACTACCGGCTACACCTTC. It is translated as CSVAATTGYTF.

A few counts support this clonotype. In DNA, the CDR3 is TGTGCCAGCAGCTTATCTCTCAGGCCGATCTCTGGAAACACCATATATTTT. It encodes CASSLSLRPISGNTIYF. V gene TRBV7-2 combines with J gene TRBJ1-3; D gene ambiguous. This CDR3 is built from 17 residues. CDR1 is SGHTA and CDR2 is FQGNSA in the germline V gene. The V end lost 2 bases, the J end lost 0 bases, and 14 bases lay between the germline ends.

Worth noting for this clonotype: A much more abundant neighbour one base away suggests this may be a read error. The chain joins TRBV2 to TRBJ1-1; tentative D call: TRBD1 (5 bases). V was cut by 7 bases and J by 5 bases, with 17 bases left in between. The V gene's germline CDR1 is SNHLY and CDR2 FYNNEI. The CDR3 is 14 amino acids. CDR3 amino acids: CASTRQSSGTEAFF. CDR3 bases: TGTGCCAGCACTCGACAGAGCTCGGGGACTGAAGCTTTCTTT.

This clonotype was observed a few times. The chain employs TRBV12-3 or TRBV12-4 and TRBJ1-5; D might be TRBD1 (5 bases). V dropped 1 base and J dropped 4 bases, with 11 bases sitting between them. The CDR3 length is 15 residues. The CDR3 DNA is TGTGCCAGCAGTTTAGATGGACACCCGAATCAGCCCCAGCATTTT. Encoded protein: CASSLDGHPNQPQHF.

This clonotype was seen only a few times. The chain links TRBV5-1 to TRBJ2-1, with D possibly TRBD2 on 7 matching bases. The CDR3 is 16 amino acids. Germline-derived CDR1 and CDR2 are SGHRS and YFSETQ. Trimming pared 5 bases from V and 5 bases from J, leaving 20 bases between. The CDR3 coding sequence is TGCGCCAGCAGATTTGCGAGCGGGGAGGGGGACAATGAGCAGTTCTTC. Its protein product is CASRFASGEGDNEQFF.

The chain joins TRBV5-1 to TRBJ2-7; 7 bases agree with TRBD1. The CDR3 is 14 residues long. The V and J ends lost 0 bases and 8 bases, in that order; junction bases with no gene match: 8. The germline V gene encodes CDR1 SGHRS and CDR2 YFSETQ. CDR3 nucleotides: TGCGCCAGCAGCTTGGCCGTCAGGGGGAAGAAGCAGTACTTC. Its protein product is CASSLAVRGKKQYF. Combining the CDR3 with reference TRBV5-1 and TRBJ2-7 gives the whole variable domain KAGVTQTPRYLIKTRGQQVTLSCSPISGHRSVSWYQQTPGQGLQFLFEYFSETQRNKGNFPGRFSGRQFSNSRSEMNVSTLELGDSALYLCASSLAVRGKKQYFGPGTRLTVT.